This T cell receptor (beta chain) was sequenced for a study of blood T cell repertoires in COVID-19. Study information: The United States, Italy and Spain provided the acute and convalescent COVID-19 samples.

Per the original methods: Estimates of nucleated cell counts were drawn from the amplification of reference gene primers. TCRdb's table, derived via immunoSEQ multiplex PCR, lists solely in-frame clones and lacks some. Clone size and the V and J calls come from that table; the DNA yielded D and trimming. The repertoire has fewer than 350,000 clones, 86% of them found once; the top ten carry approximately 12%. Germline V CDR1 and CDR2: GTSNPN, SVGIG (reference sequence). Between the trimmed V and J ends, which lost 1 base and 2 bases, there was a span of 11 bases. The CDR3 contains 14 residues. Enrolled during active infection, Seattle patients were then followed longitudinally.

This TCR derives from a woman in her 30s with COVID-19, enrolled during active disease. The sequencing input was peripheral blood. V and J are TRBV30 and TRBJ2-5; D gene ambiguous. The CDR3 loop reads CAWSETLLQETQYF. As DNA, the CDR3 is TGTGCCTGGAGTGAGACACTCCTTCAAGAGACCCAGTACTTC.